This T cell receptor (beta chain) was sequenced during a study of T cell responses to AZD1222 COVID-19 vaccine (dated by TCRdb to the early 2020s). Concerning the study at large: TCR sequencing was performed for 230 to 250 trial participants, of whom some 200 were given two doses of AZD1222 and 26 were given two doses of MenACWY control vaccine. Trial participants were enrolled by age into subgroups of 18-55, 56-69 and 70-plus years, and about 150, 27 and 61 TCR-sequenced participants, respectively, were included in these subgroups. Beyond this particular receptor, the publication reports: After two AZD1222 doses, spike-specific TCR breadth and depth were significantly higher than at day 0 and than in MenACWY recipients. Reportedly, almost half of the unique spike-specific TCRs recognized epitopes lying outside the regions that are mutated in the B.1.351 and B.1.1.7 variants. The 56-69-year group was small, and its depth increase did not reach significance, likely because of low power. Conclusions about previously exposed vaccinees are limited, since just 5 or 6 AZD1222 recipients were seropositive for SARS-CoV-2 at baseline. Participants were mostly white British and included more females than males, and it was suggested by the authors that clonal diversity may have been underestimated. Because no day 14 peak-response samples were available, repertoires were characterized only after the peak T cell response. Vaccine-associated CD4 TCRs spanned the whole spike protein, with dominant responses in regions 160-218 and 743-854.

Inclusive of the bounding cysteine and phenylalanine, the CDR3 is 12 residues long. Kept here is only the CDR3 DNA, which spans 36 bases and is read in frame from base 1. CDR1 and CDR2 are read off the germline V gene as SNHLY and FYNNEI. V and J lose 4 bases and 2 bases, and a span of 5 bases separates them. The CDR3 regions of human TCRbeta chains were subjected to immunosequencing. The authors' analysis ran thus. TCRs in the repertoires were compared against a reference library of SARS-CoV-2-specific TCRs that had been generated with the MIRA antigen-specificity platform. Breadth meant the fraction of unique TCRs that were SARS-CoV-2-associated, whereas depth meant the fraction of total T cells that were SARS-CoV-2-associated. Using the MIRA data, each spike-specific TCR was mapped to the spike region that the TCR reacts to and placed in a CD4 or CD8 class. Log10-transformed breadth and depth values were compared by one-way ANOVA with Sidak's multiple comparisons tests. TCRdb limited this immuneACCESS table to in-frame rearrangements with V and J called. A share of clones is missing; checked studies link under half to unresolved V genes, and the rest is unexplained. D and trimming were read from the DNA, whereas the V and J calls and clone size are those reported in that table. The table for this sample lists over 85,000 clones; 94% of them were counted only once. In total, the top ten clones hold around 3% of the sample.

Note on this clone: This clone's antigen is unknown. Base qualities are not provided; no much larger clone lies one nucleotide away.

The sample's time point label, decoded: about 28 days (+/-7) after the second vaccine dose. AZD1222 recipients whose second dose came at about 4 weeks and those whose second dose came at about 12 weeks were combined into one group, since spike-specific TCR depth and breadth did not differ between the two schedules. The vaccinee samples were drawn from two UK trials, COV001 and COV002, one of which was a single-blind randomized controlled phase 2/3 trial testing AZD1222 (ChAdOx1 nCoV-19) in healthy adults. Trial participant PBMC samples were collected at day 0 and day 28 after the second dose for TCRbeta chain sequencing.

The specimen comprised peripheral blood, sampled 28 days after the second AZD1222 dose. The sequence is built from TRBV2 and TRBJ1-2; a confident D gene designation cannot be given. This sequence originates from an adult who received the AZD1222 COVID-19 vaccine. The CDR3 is CASSVVNYGYTF. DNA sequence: TGTGCCAGCAGTGTTGTCAACTATGGCTACACCTTC.